This is a list of T cell receptor beta chains from one sample in a study of blood T cell repertoires in COVID-19. The assay was immunoSEQ multiplex PCR, and TCRdb's table has in-frame clones only and misses some. The sample lists 200,000 to 250,000 clones, roughly 80% occurring once. The specimen sequenced was PBMCs or T cells enriched from blood (not recorded which). Receptor source: a woman in her forties or fifties who had been exposed to COVID-19. Both conserved end residues are part of each CDR3. D genes are given only for firm matches. Clone size appears in some rows only: once, few, many, or a class for an expanded clone.

clone_size,d_call,j_call,v_call,cdr3_nt,cdr3_aa
-,TRBD2,TRBJ2-1,TRBV3-1/TRBV3-2,TGTGCCAGCAGCCGACTAGCGGGAAATGAGCAGTTCTTC,CASSRLAGNEQFF
-,TRBD1,TRBJ1-1,TRBV6-5,TGTGCCACCACGAAGAACCCGGGACAGGGGAGGAAAGCTTTCTTT,CATTKNPGQGRKAFF
-,-,TRBJ1-2,TRBV5-5,TGTGCCAGCAGCTCGGGGGGGGCCTATGGCTACACCTTC,CASSSGGAYGYTF
-,-,TRBJ2-1,TRBV5-4,TGTGCCAGCAGCTTGATTGATTTGGGCAGTCACAATGAGCAGTTCTTC,CASSLIDLGSHNEQFF
once,-,TRBJ1-2,TRBV28,TGTGCCAGCAGTCCGGACACCCTTCTGCGGGGCTACACCTTC,CASSPDTLLRGYTF
-,TRBD1,TRBJ2-7,TRBV25-1,TGTGCCACAGGCGGTCGGGGACAGGGGGCCTACGAGCAGTACTTC,CATGGRGQGAYEQYF
-,-,TRBJ1-5,TRBV27,TGTGCCAGCAGTTTAGGTGGGAAAGGAGGTCAGCCCCAGCATTTT,CASSLGGKGGQPQHF
-,-,TRBJ1-3,TRBV5-4,TGTGCCAGCAGTTCGACAGCTGGAAACACCATATATTTT,CASSSTAGNTIYF
-,TRBD1,TRBJ1-5,TRBV7-9,TGTGCCAGCAGCTTATCGCGGACAGGGGAGAACGGCAATCAGCCCCAGCATTTT,CASSLSRTGENGNQPQHF
-,-,TRBJ2-5,TRBV7-2,TGTGCCAGCAGCAGATCCACTGGGGCAGTTGAAGATACCCAGTACTTC,CASSRSTGAVEDTQYF
-,-,TRBJ1-1,TRBV28,TGTGCCAGCAGTTGGGTGGGCCTGAACACTGAAGCTTTCTTT,CASSWVGLNTEAFF
-,-,TRBJ2-1,TRBV9,TGTGCCAGCAGCGTAGCTCCGGGATCTTCCTACAATGAGCAGTTCTTC,CASSVAPGSSYNEQFF
-,TRBD1,TRBJ1-2,TRBV5-1,TGCGCCAGCAGCTCAGGTTTATTCAGGGGGCGTTTAAGTAACTATGGCTACACCTTC,CASSSGLFRGRLSNYGYTF
-,-,TRBJ2-7,TRBV12-3/TRBV12-4,TGTGCCAGCAGTCCGCCCGGGTACGAGCAGTACTTC,CASSPPGYEQYF
-,-,TRBJ2-3,TRBV9,TGTGCCAGCAGCGTAGGAGCCGGGAGAGCAAGCACAGATACGCAGTATTTT,CASSVGAGRASTDTQYF
-,-,TRBJ2-6,TRBV27,TGTGCCAGCAGTCAAGACAGCACCGGGGCCAACGTCCTGACTTTC,CASSQDSTGANVLTF
-,TRBD1,TRBJ1-1,TRBV7-9,TGTGCCAGCAGCTCCCGACAGGGTAATTCGAACACTGAAGCTTTCTTT,CASSSRQGNSNTEAFF
-,-,TRBJ2-6,TRBV5-1,TGCGCCAGCAGCTTGGTGAGCTCTGGGGCCAACGTCCTGACTTTC,CASSLVSSGANVLTF
-,-,TRBJ1-1,TRBV19,TGTGCCAGTAGTATAGACAGGGGAGGGGTCGGGAGTGGTGAAGCTTTCTTT,CASSIDRGGVGSGEAFF
-,TRBD1,TRBJ2-5,TRBV19,TGTGCCAGTAGTCCTCAGGGACAGCCCCAAGAGACCCAGTACTTC,CASSPQGQPQETQYF
-,-,TRBJ2-1,TRBV7-2,TGTGCCAGCAGCTGGACTGTCGGCGGGGTCTACAATGAGCAGTTCTTC,CASSWTVGGVYNEQFF
-,TRBD1,TRBJ1-4,TRBV5-4,TGTGCCAGCAGCCTGCAGGGGGCGAAGGAAAAACTGTTTTTT,CASSLQGAKEKLFF
-,-,TRBJ1-6,TRBV21-1,TGTGCCAGCTTTGGGAGACAGGGAGACTCACCCCTCCACTTT,CASFGRQGDSPLHF
-,TRBD1,TRBJ1-5,TRBV6-4,TGTGCCAGCAGTGACTCGGGGACAGGATTGAGACCTCAGCCCCAGCATTTT,CASSDSGTGLRPQPQHF
-,-,TRBJ1-5,TRBV6-6,TGTGCCAGCACCCTCATGGGAGGGGAGGGCAATCAGCCCCAGCATTTT,CASTLMGGEGNQPQHF
once,-,TRBJ1-2,TRBV19,TGTGCCAGTAGTAAGCCGATGCAGGATTCTAACTATGGCTACACCTTC,CASSKPMQDSNYGYTF
-,-,TRBJ1-6,TRBV6-5,TGTGCCAGCAACGCGGGGGGTATGCATAATTCACCCCTCCACTTT,CASNAGGMHNSPLHF
-,TRBD1,TRBJ2-5,TRBV6-2/TRBV6-3,TGTGCCAGCAGTTCCGACAGGGTGGGGTCGGAGACCCAGTACTTC,CASSSDRVGSETQYF
-,TRBD1,TRBJ1-6,TRBV11-2,TGTGCCAGCAGCTCGGGACAGGGCAGTCATTCACCCCTCCACTTT,CASSSGQGSHSPLHF